The T cell receptor beta chain described here comes from a study of blood T cell repertoires in COVID-19. The wider study: From the United States, Italy and Spain came samples of acute and convalescent COVID-19.

This CDR3 comprises 16 residues. CDR1 is SGHVS, CDR2 FNYEAQ, per germline. V dropped 4 bases and J dropped 6; count of bases not matched to a gene: 11. Using immunoSEQ multiplex PCR, the repertoire was profiled, and TCRdb retains in-frame clones only, with some absent. The sample includes 120,000 to 150,000 clones, roughly 84% of them seen just once. Donors were grouped by their self-reported clinical history. Exposed volunteers were people who met a COVID-19 case within 2 weeks before study entry. The chain combines TRBV7-6 with TRBJ2-1; 8 nucleotides agree with TRBD2. Input material: PBMCs or T cells enriched from blood (not recorded which). The sequence derives from a woman in her 50s who had been exposed to COVID-19. CDR3 amino acids: CASSSFSGATGNEQFF. DNA of the CDR3: TGTGCCAGCAGCTCCTTTAGCGGGGCCACTGGCAATGAGCAGTTCTTC.